This T cell receptor (beta chain) was sequenced during a study of T-cell memory formation after mild COVID-19. Turning to the study itself: TCR clusters were mostly confined to one donor each. Study-level points and caveats: Second-wave clones peaking on day 37 lacked confirmed SARS-CoV-2 specificity. Pre-infection memory contained some responding clones, which suggested that cross-reactive memory had joined. Clones that contracted from day 15 to 85 were balanced CD4/CD8, while later expanders leaned CD4+.

The length of the CDR3 is 15 residues. V shed 3 bases and J 4 bases; nucleotides not matched to a gene: 5. Per germline, CDR1 LGHDT and CDR2 YNNKEL (reference sequence). Comment on this clonotype: Its antigen is still unknown.

Each CDR3 protein gets one entry after TCRdb re-called the 5' RACE reads with MiXCR. The sample contains about 150,000 distinct CDR3 sequences, about 25% of which appear only once. The sequence was collected from an adult woman who had mild COVID-19 (a few samples of this study predate the infection). Cell type and time point are not known. The sequenced sample was PBMCs or a T cell subset sorted from them (not recorded which). The chain joins TRBV3-1 to TRBJ1-5, with 8 positions matching TRBD1. DNA of the CDR3: TGTGCCAGCAGCCAGGAGTGGACAGGGAATCAGCCCCAGCATTTT. Protein: CASSQEWTGNQPQHF.